This TCR beta chain stems from a study of OX40 agonist ivuxolimab in advanced cancers. Regarding the complete study: Ivuxolimab was a fully human IgG2 agonistic monoclonal antibody targeting the costimulatory receptor OX40 (CD134). Intravenous ivuxolimab was administered to patients every 2 weeks at six dose levels: 0.01, 0.1, 0.3, 1.5, 3 and 10 mg/kg. The point of sequencing TCRbeta in the periphery was to test whether ivuxolimab changed TCR sequence diversity and drove clonal T-cell expansion. Patients were allowed to have had prior anti-PD-1, anti-PD-L1 or anti-CTLA-4 therapy, and approximately 43% of the dose-escalation patients had previously received checkpoint inhibitors. Of the approximately 50 dose-escalation patients, hepatocellular carcinoma was present in about 20, melanoma in roughly 15, renal cell carcinoma in 9 and head and neck cancer in 9. A male proportion of 82.7% and a mean age of around 60 years, ranging from roughly 23 to 90, were recorded for the dose-escalation cohort. Partial responses were achieved by three dose-escalation patients, of whom one had hepatocellular carcinoma and two had cutaneous melanoma. The paper reports the monotherapy dose-escalation portion (N of about 50 patients) of the phase I ivuxolimab trial.

General findings and caveats noted by the study authors: On average, CD8+ T cells showed more expanded clones than CD4+ T cells after ivuxolimab. Clonal expansion of both CD4+ and CD8+ blood T cells was observed from baseline to week 6 at doses 0.1 to 3.0 mg/kg. Which antigens the clonally expanded peripheral T cells were specific for was not determined. Low levels of normalized T-cell clonal expansion were also shown by some nonresponding patients. Partial responders in the 0.1-3.0 mg/kg groups had among the lowest normalized peripheral clonal expansion, especially among CD8+ T cells.

Patients with a history of autoimmune disease or receiving systemic immunosuppression were excluded from the trial. Peripheral blood for TCR sequencing was collected from all dose cohorts at baseline, on cycle 4 day 1, and on cycle 7 day 1. The samples were drawn from a first-in-human, open-label, multicenter phase I dose-escalation trial of ivuxolimab. Adults with locally advanced or metastatic melanoma, renal cell carcinoma, hepatocellular carcinoma or head and neck squamous cell carcinoma were enrolled in the trial. Before TCR sequencing, CD4+ T cells and CD8+ T cells from peripheral blood were sorted into separate populations. Based on the germline V gene (reference sequence), the CDR1 and CDR2 sequences are SGHNT and YYREEE. V is reduced by 0 bases and J by 2 bases, leaving a spacing of 11 bases between them. Counted from cysteine to phenylalanine, this CDR3 has 15 amino acids. The read is trimmed to its CDR3 DNA, 45 bases read in frame from base 1.

To sequence the TCRbeta CDR3 region, genomic DNA was isolated from the sorted cells. TCRbeta CDR3 regions were sequenced using the immunoSEQ Assay. The clones in this table, taken by TCRdb from immuneACCESS, are in-frame only. Not every clone is retained; where verified, under half of the shortfall comes from an unresolved V gene, and the cause of the rest is unknown. The sample table contains roughly 48,000 clones; only one count was recorded for 84% of them. The ten most abundant clones make up around 1.1% of the sample. The table lists this clone with a few counts. Its specific antigen is unknown. No base quality information exists; no much larger clone differs at one position.

This receptor was identified in an adult with an advanced solid tumor such as melanoma, head and neck, liver or kidney cancer. This sequence uses TRBV5-4 and TRBJ1-2; confidence is insufficient to name the D gene. This sample comprised CD4+ or CD8+ T cells sorted from blood, obtained in a trial of the OX40 agonist ivuxolimab. CDR3 reads: CASSLAGSANYGYTF. The DNA is TGTGCCAGCAGCTTGGCGGGATCAGCAAACTATGGCTACACCTTC.